Listed here are 9 T cell receptor beta chains from one sample, sequenced in a study of blood T cell repertoires in COVID-19. Here immunoSEQ multiplex PCR was the method, and the copy in TCRdb shows in-frame clones only, minus some. Of 45,000 to 70,000 clones in the sample, 80% to 85% were seen once. Sequenced: peripheral blood. The source of these receptors is a woman aged 80 or over with acute or convalescent COVID-19.

The DNA of the CDR3 is TGCAGCGTTATTCCAGGGTCCGGGACTGAAGCTTTCTTT. This translates into CSVIPGSGTEAFF. The chain uses TRBV29-1 and TRBJ1-1, with TRBD1 as a possible D gene (5 bases). Germline CDR1 SQVTM, CDR2 ANQGSEA. This CDR3 has 13 residues. Trimming removed 5 bases at V and 5 bases at J, with 15 bases between.

The CDR3 loop reads CASSQDTQGSNQPQHF. CDR3 sequence (DNA): TGTGCCAGCAGCCAGGATACACAGGGGAGCAATCAGCCCCAGCATTTT. V gene TRBV4-2 combines with J gene TRBJ1-5; TRBD1 matches 7 bases. Germline V gives CDR1 LGHNA, CDR2 YNFKEQ. This CDR3 has 16 residues. J gave up 1 base and V 3 bases, and 6 bases lay outside the gene matches.

In this sample, this clone turned up a few times. This chain connects TRBV11-2 to TRBJ1-1; no clear D. The CDR3 has 16 residues. Trimming cost V 4 bases and J 0 bases, with 15 bases left between them. Germline V gene lookup returns CDR1 SGHAT and CDR2 FQNNGV. This CDR3 reads CASSYILMRVNTEAFF. CDR3 DNA: TGTGCCAGCAGCTACATACTCATGAGGGTGAACACTGAAGCTTTCTTT.

A single count supports this clone. V is TRBV29-1 and J is TRBJ2-1, with a possible D match to TRBD2 (5 bases). Germline lookup yields CDR1 SQVTM and CDR2 ANQGSEA. The length of the CDR3 is 15 residues. Trimming removed 6 bases from V and 1 base from J, with 16 bases in between. Here the CDR3 DNA reads TGCAGCGTAGCCCCGAGGGAGTGGTCCTACAATGAGCAGTTCTTC. This sequence encodes CSVAPREWSYNEQFF.

The chain links TRBV7-2 to TRBJ1-2; D is uncertain. From germline, CDR1 is SGHTA and CDR2 FQGNSA. The CDR3 runs to 14 residues. V was clipped by 4 bases and J by 6 bases, with 15 bases between them. In nucleotides, the CDR3 is TGTGCCAGCAGCTCTGGAATAGGGAGGGATGGCTACACCTTC. Residues: CASSSGIGRDGYTF. The full variable domain, its missing parts supplied by reference TRBV7-2 and TRBJ1-2, is GAGVSQSPSNKVTEKGKDVELRCDPISGHTALYWYRQSLGQGLEFLIYFQGNSAPDKSGLPSDRFSAERTGGSVSTLTIQRTQQEDSAVYLCASSSGIGRDGYTFGSGTRLTVV.

The rearrangement links TRBV11-2 to TRBJ2-3; 7 bases are a match to TRBD1. With 1 base clipped from V and 1 base from J, the junction kept 5 bases outside the gene matches. The CDR3 consists of 16 residues. Germline values: CDR1 SGHAT, CDR2 FQNNGV. CDR3 loop: CASSLGQGSGTDTQYF. CDR3 in DNA: TGTGCCAGCAGCTTAGGACAGGGATCGGGCACAGATACGCAGTATTTT.

The chain combines TRBV19 with TRBJ2-7; D gene unclear. CDR1 and CDR2 (germline): LNHDA, SQIVND (reference sequence). V lost 5 bases and J 4 bases, leaving 18 bases between the germline ends. The CDR3 extends over 15 amino acids. CDR3 coding DNA: TGTGCCAGTAGTCTGGGCCCCCCTTTATCGTACGAGCAGTACTTC. Protein sequence: CASSLGPPLSYEQYF.

The chain has TRBV10-2 and TRBJ2-5; D might be TRBD2 (6 bases). Germline lookup yields CDR1 WSHSY and CDR2 SAAADI. The CDR3 spans 13 residues. The V gene lost 5 bases and the J gene lost 2 bases, with 9 bases spanning the gap. CDR3 amino acids: CASSRRGQETQYF. CDR3 DNA sequence: TGCGCCAGCAGTAGACGGGGGCAAGAGACCCAGTACTTC.

J is TRBJ1-1 and V is TRBV3-1 (or the pseudogene TRBV3-2), with D uncertain. This CDR3 is built from 14 residues. The germline gives CDR1 LGHDT, CDR2 YNNKEL (reference sequence). Trimming cost V 4 bases and J 1 base, with 10 bases left between them. The CDR3 DNA is TGTGCCAGCAGCCTATTGAGAGAGAACACTGAAGCTTTCTTT. Translating gives CASSLLRENTEAFF.